This TCR beta chain was captured by sequencing in a study of PD-1 blockade in classical Hodgkin lymphoma. Findings of the study overall: Patients were excluded if nivolumab began under 1 year after ASCT (the autologous transplant).

Only in-frame clones appear in the TCRdb table, and some are missing; sequencing was by immunoSEQ multiplex PCR. The table shows 15,000 to 20,000 clones, with around 80% occurring only once. This CDR3 has 14 residues. V lost 4 bases to trimming and J lost 0 bases; unmatched junction nucleotides: 2. CDR1 and CDR2 from the germline V gene are SGHRS and YFSETQ. There was relapse after autologous stem cell transplantation in every patient, and there was variation in brentuximab vedotin exposure. On this clone: Its antigen is as yet unknown.

The chain combines TRBV5-1 with TRBJ2-3, with TRBD1 matching 7 bases. The sequence was obtained from a human donor with classical Hodgkin lymphoma. Sequencing was performed on peripheral blood mononuclear cells (PBMCs), taken at baseline. CDR3 DNA: TGCGCCAGCAGCCTACAGGGGAGCACAGATACGCAGTATTTT. It translates to CASSLQGSTDTQYF. Full variable domain (missing parts from reference TRBV5-1 and TRBJ2-3): KAGVTQTPRYLIKTRGQQVTLSCSPISGHRSVSWYQQTPGQGLQFLFEYFSETQRNKGNFPGRFSGRQFSNSRSEMNVSTLELGDSALYLCASSLQGSTDTQYFGPGTRLTVL.